The table lists the clone carrying this T cell receptor beta chain with a few counts. The CDR3 has 15 residues. In germline, CDR1 is SGHRS, CDR2 YFSETQ. The junction had 3 bases not matched to a gene; V was cut back by 0 bases and J by 2 bases. A second PCR, run for about 7 to 11 cycles, used a sample-barcoded 5' primer plus a J-beta primer mix. TCRdb used MiXCR to reprocess the 5' RACE reads, holding one entry per CDR3 protein. This table has 630,000 or so distinct CDR3 sequences, roughly 31% appearing once. The data were obtained in a study of blood T cells in healthy people across ages. Study as a whole: The capture of about one barcoded beta molecule per two T cells was achieved by template switching.

The clonotype originates from a woman at least 80 years old in good health. The chain joins TRBV5-1 to TRBJ1-1, with TRBD1 matching over 8 bases. Sequenced: blood. CDR3 protein: CASSLDAGGNTEAFF. The CDR3 DNA reads as TGCGCCAGCAGCTTGGACGCAGGGGGCAACACTGAAGCTTTCTTT.